This is a list of T cell receptor beta chains from one sample in a study of T cells after yellow fever vaccination. TCRdb re-called the 5' RACE reads with MiXCR, one entry per CDR3 protein. Of a few hundred thousand distinct CDR3 sequences listed, around 10% are singletons. The material was PBMCs, obtained on the day of the first yellow fever vaccination. These TCRs come from a young man who received the YFV17D yellow fever vaccine. Both conserved end residues are part of each CDR3. The D gene is left open where the match is weak. The size of a clone is reported for some rows only, either as once, few or many, or as a class for expanded clones.

V gene	D gene	J gene	clone size	CDR3 DNA	CDR3 protein
TRBV7-9	TRBD2	TRBJ2-7	NA	TGTGCCAGCAGCTTACTATATCGGGGGGCCTACGAGCAGTACTTC	CASSLLYRGAYEQYF
TRBV12-3/TRBV12-4	NA	TRBJ1-1	many	TGTGCCAGCAGTTTTGGTCGGGGGCTTACAGGGACTGAAGCTTTCTTT	CASSFGRGLTGTEAFF
TRBV6-6	NA	TRBJ1-5	NA	TGTGCCAGCAGTTCCGGTCGAACCCAGCATTTT	CASSSGRTQHF
TRBV21-1	NA	TRBJ2-1	NA	TGTGCCAGCAGCTCTCCTAGCGGGGGGAACAATGAGCAGTTCTTC	CASSSPSGGNNEQFF
TRBV5-1	NA	TRBJ1-2	few	TGCGCCAGCAGCTTGGGTGGCGCTGGAGGCTACACCTTC	CASSLGGAGGYTF
TRBV5-1	TRBD2	TRBJ2-2	many	TGCGCCAGCAGCACCGGGACTAGCAAGTTCGGGGAGCTGTTTTTT	CASSTGTSKFGELFF
TRBV20-1	TRBD1	TRBJ1-1	many	TGCAGCGCCCGGACAGGGGACACTGAAGCTTTCTTT	CSARTGDTEAFF
TRBV4-3	TRBD1	TRBJ2-7	few	TGCGCCAGCAGCCAAGTGACAGGGGCCTACGAGCAGTACTTC	CASSQVTGAYEQYF
TRBV3-1	NA	TRBJ1-2	many	TGTGCCAGCAGCCAAGGGGCGGATGGCTACACCTTC	CASSQGADGYTF
TRBV11-2	NA	TRBJ2-2	few	TGTGCCAGCAGCTTATCCAGGCACACCGGGGAGCTGTTTTTT	CASSLSRHTGELFF
TRBV5-1	NA	TRBJ2-3	NA	TGCGCCAGCAGCTTGGATGGAAGGGCCAAAAGCACAGATACGCAGTATTTT	CASSLDGRAKSTDTQYF
TRBV5-4	NA	TRBJ2-2	NA	TGTGCCAGCAGCTCCCGGGTAAAGGTTGAAACCGGGGAGCTGTTTTTT	CASSSRVKVETGELFF
TRBV7-2	NA	TRBJ1-3	few	TGTGCCAGCAGCTTAAATGGCAGGGGAAACACCATATATTTT	CASSLNGRGNTIYF
TRBV5-1	NA	TRBJ2-1	NA	TGCGCCAGCAGCCCGGATGGGGAGCCATACAATGAGCAGTTCTTC	CASSPDGEPYNEQFF
TRBV12-3/TRBV12-4	NA	TRBJ2-1	many	TGTGCCAGCAGTTTACTCAGCTCCTACAATGAGCAGTTCTTC	CASSLLSSYNEQFF
TRBV19	TRBD2	TRBJ2-7	NA	TGTGCCAGTAGCCCCACTGCGGGGGGCGGTTACGAGCAGTACTTC	CASSPTAGGGYEQYF
TRBV2	NA	TRBJ1-5	few	TGTGCCAGCAGTGACGGGGATCAGCCCCAGCATTTT	CASSDGDQPQHF
TRBV20-1	TRBD2	TRBJ2-5	NA	TGCAGTGCTAGAGATAAGGGACTAGCGGGGACCCAGTACTTC	CSARDKGLAGTQYF
TRBV20-1	TRBD2	TRBJ2-3	few	TGCAGTGCTACCAAGACTAGCGGGGGGGCAACAGATACGCAGTATTTT	CSATKTSGGATDTQYF
TRBV18	NA	TRBJ2-5	few	TGTGCCAGCTCACGAAGAGTGGAGACCCAGTACTTC	CASSRRVETQYF
TRBV7-9	NA	TRBJ1-1	few	TGTGCCAGCAGCCTTCTATTAGACAGTGAAGCTTTCTTT	CASSLLLDSEAFF
TRBV6-2/TRBV6-3	NA	TRBJ1-4	few	TGTGCCAGCAGTTTTTTCGGGAATGAAAAACTGTTTTTT	CASSFFGNEKLFF
TRBV4-3	NA	TRBJ2-3	many	TGTGCCAGCAGCCAAGAAAGGGGCACAGATACGCAGTATTTT	CASSQERGTDTQYF
TRBV10-3	TRBD2	TRBJ2-5	NA	TGTGCCGGGGGGGGGGACTCACAAGAGACCCAGTACTTC	CAGGGDSQETQYF
TRBV5-1	NA	TRBJ2-7	few	TGCGCCAGCAGCGGCCAGGACAGCAGGGTCGAGCAGTACTTC	CASSGQDSRVEQYF
TRBV20-1	NA	TRBJ2-1	few	TGCAGTGCTAGGCCTCGGTTGGGGGGCTCTTACAATGAGCAGTTCTTC	CSARPRLGGSYNEQFF